This T cell receptor beta chain came from a study of blood T cell repertoires in COVID-19. With regard to this clone: At the DNA level, this CDR3 is encoded by other sequences in the same sample as well.

Trimming cost V 5 bases and J 5 bases; bases outside gene matches: 4. The CDR3 is 13 residues long. The germline V gene encodes CDR1 MNHEY and CDR2 SVGAGI. Sequencing used immunoSEQ multiplex PCR; TCRdb keeps in-frame clones, though not all of them. The sample records roughly 77,000 clones, 85% to 90% being singletons. The source of this sequence is a man aged 45-60 years with active COVID-19. The chain uses TRBV6-5 and TRBJ1-1, with 8 bases identical to TRBD1. The sample taken for sequencing was peripheral blood. CDR3 bases: TGTGCCAGCAGTCTACAGGGGGGAACTGAAGCTTTCTTT. The encoded protein is CASSLQGGTEAFF.